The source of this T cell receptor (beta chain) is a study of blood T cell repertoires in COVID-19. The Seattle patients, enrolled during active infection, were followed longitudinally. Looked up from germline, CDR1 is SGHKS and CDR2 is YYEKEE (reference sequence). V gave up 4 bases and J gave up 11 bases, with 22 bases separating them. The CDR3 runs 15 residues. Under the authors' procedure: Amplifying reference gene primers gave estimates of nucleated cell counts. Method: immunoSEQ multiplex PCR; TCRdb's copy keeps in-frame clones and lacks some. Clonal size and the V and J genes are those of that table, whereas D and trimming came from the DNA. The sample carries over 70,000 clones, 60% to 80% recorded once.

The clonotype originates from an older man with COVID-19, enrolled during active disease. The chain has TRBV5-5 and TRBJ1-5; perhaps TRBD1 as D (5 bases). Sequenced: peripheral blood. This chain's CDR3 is CASSGGPAAGKAQHF. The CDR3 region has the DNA TGTGCCAGCAGCGGGGGACCGGCTGCGGGAAAAGCCCAGCATTTT.